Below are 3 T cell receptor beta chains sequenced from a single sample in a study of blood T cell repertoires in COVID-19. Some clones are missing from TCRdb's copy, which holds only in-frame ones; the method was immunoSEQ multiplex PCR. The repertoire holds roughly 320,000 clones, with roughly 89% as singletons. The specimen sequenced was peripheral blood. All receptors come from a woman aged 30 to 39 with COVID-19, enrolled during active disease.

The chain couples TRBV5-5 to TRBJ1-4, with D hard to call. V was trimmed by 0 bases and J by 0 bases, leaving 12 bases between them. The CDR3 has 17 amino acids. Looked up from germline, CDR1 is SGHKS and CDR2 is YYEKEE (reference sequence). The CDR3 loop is CASSLGAHITTNEKLFF. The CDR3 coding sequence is TGTGCCAGCAGCTTGGGGGCCCACATTACAACTAATGAAAAACTGTTTTTT.

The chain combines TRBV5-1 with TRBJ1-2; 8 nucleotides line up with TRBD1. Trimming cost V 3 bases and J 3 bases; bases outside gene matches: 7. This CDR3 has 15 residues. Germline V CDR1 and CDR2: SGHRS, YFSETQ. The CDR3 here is CASSSGQAIDYGYTF. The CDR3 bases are TGCGCCAGCAGCTCGGGACAGGCGATCGACTATGGCTACACCTTC.

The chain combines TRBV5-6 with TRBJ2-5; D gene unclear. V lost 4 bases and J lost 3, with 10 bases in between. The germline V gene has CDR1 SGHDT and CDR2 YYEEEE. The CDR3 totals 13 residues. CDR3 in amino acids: CASSVWAEETQYF. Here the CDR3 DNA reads TGTGCCAGCAGCGTCTGGGCAGAAGAGACCCAGTACTTC.